This TCR beta chain emerged from a study of blood T cells in healthy people across ages. The authors ran a second PCR of roughly 6 to 12 cycles using a sample-barcoded 5' primer and a J-beta primer mix. In TCRdb, the 5' RACE reads were re-called with MiXCR into one record per CDR3 protein. The sample holds roughly 1,700,000 distinct CDR3 sequences, over 25% seen once. The CDR3 contains 15 residues. Trimming pared 4 bases from V and 0 bases from J, leaving 11 bases between. Looked up from germline, CDR1 is SGHRS and CDR2 is YFSETQ. As for this clonotype: No antigen is known for it.

General study points: Measured against age, TCR beta diversity per million T cells decreased in a roughly linear manner.

The chain couples TRBV5-1 to TRBJ2-1; D remains unclear. The material sequenced was blood. This TCR was sampled from a woman younger than 45 in good health. CDR3 DNA sequence: TGCGCCAGCAGCCCGCTGCCTAGCTCCTACAATGAGCAGTTCTTC. Translated: CASSPLPSSYNEQFF.